A selection of T cell receptor beta chains follows, all from one sample in a study of cytomegalovirus exposure and HLA in healthy donors. Repertoires were generated with immunoSEQ multiplex PCR, while TCRdb's copy carries only in-frame clones and drops some. The table shows roughly 120,000 clones, with roughly 70% occurring only once. Sequenced: PBMCs. These receptors were taken from a woman aged 40 to 50 in good health and CMV-seropositive. Each CDR3 is given with its conserved first and last residue. Fields, in order: D gene, J gene, V gene, clone size, CDR3 DNA, CDR3 protein. A D gene is named only where the DNA matches it firmly. The size of a clone is reported for some rows only, either as once, few or many, or as a class for expanded clones.

>.|TRBJ2-2|TRBV13|once
TGTGCCAGCAGCTTAGGCCCCGCGGAGAACACCGGGGAGCTGTTTTTT
CASSLGPAENTGELFF
>.|TRBJ1-1|TRBV28|.
TGTGCCAGCAGTCCCGGCGGGACTGAAGCTTTCTTT
CASSPGGTEAFF
>.|TRBJ2-7|TRBV5-1|once
TGCGCCAGCAGCCCCGGACAGGGAGGGCGCGAGCAGTACTTC
CASSPGQGGREQYF
>TRBD2|TRBJ2-7|TRBV5-4|.
TGTGCCAGCAGCCGCGGACTAGCGGGGATAACTAGGGAGTACTTC
CASSRGLAGITREYF
>.|TRBJ1-2|TRBV7-9|.
TGTGCCAGCAGCTTATACAGGGCGAACTATGGCTACACCTTC
CASSLYRANYGYTF
>.|TRBJ1-1|TRBV5-1|.
TGCGCCAGCAGCTTGGAATTAAGGGGCACTGAAGCTTTCTTT
CASSLELRGTEAFF
>.|TRBJ1-5|TRBV6-6|few
TGTGCCAGCAGTTACCTCGGACAATATAGCAATCAGCCCCAGCATTTT
CASSYLGQYSNQPQHF
>.|TRBJ1-2|TRBV7-6|.
TGTGCCAGCAGCCCCTTCACAGGGACCGCTAACTATGGCTACACCTTC
CASSPFTGTANYGYTF
>TRBD2|TRBJ2-5|TRBV30|.
TGTGCCTGGGAACTAGCGGGAGGCGGGAAGGAGACCCAGTACTTC
CAWELAGGGKETQYF
>TRBD1|TRBJ1-4|TRBV27|.
TGTGCCAGCAGTTTAATCAGGGGACAGGGCCGATCAACTAATGAAAAACTGTTTTTT
CASSLIRGQGRSTNEKLFF
>TRBD1|TRBJ1-2|TRBV30|few
TGTGCCTGGAGTGTAGCCCAGGGGGCTGGCTACACCTTC
CAWSVAQGAGYTF
>.|TRBJ2-2|TRBV28|.
TGTGCCAGCAGTTACCCGGAGACGGGAGAGGGCACCGGGGAGCTGTTTTTT
CASSYPETGEGTGELFF
>.|TRBJ2-5|TRBV6-5|few
TGTGCCAGCAGTTACACCGGACAGGGAGGGAAAGAGACCCAGTACTTC
CASSYTGQGGKETQYF
>.|TRBJ2-6|TRBV27|.
TGTGCCAGCAGTTTCGGGGGATCTGGGGCCAACGTCCTGACTTTC
CASSFGGSGANVLTF
>.|TRBJ1-1|TRBV13|.
TGTGCCAGGCAGGGGCTGGGGTACACTGAAGCTTTCTTT
CARQGLGYTEAFF
>.|TRBJ1-1|TRBV6-5|few
TGTGCCAGCAGTTCTGGGAGGACTGAAGCTTTCTTT
CASSSGRTEAFF
>.|TRBJ2-7|TRBV6-5|.
TGTGCCAGCGGGCTTTCGGACAGCTACGAGCAGTACTTC
CASGLSDSYEQYF
>TRBD1|TRBJ1-1|TRBV19|.
TGTGCCAGTATGACAGGGATATTGGCTTTCTTT
CASMTGILAFF
>.|TRBJ2-2|TRBV6-5|.
TGTGCCAGCAGTTTACAGCACACCGGGGAGCTGTTTTTT
CASSLQHTGELFF
>.|TRBJ2-7|TRBV28|.
TGTGCCAGCAGTTCAACAGACGAGCAGTACTTC
CASSSTDEQYF
>.|TRBJ1-2|TRBV19|.
TGTGCCAGTACAACAGGGCCGCGGTATGGCTACACCTTC
CASTTGPRYGYTF
>TRBD1|TRBJ1-2|TRBV11-2|.
TGTGCCAGCAGCTTTCTCCTTGGTAAAGACAGGGACTGGACTGGCTACACCTTC
CASSFLLGKDRDWTGYTF
>.|TRBJ2-3|TRBV5-4|.
TGTGCCAGCAGCCTCTCCCCCACAGATACGCAGTATTTT
CASSLSPTDTQYF
>.|TRBJ1-2|TRBV6-5|.
TGTGCCAGCAAGGAGAACGGCCGACAGTATGGCTACACCTTC
CASKENGRQYGYTF
>TRBD1|TRBJ2-5|TRBV6-5|.
TGTGCCAGCAGCACACAGGGGGCGGAGGAGACCCAGTACTTC
CASSTQGAEETQYF
>TRBD1|TRBJ1-1|TRBV12-5|.
TGTGCTAGTGGGGGGACAGGGAGGACTGAAGCTTTCTTT
CASGGTGRTEAFF
>.|TRBJ1-5|TRBV25-1|.
TGTGCCGCATCAACAGGGATCAATCAGCCCCAGCATTTT
CAASTGINQPQHF
>TRBD1|TRBJ1-2|TRBV19|.
TGTGCCAGTAGCTCAGGGGGGCAATACTATGGCTACACCTTC
CASSSGGQYYGYTF
>TRBD1|TRBJ1-4|TRBV6-6|.
TGTGCCAGCAGTTACCTGGGACAGGGAAATGAAAAACTGTTTTTT
CASSYLGQGNEKLFF
>.|TRBJ1-2|TRBV25-1|.
TGTGCCAGCAGTGTAAGGACAGCGAGGGATGGCTACACCTTC
CASSVRTARDGYTF